This is a list of T cell receptor beta chains from one sample in a study of T cells in localized non-small cell lung cancer. Some clones are missing from TCRdb's copy, which holds only in-frame ones; the method was immunoSEQ multiplex PCR. In the table there are some 30,000 clones, approximately 90% of which are singletons. Sequenced here: peripheral blood mononuclear cells, sampled before any cancer treatment. The receptors come from a female donor at least 60 years old with stage II lung adenocarcinoma. CDR3s include the opening cysteine and the closing phenylalanine or tryptophan. The order of the fields is J gene, CDR3 length, D gene, V gene, clone size, CDR3 DNA, CDR3 protein. The D gene is left open where the match is weak. The size field is filled for only some rows; it gives once, few, many or a size class.

j_call: TRBJ1-2
cdr3_length: 13
d_call: TRBD1
v_call: TRBV27
clone_size: -
cdr3_nt: TGTGCCAGCAGTTCTCAGGGGGACTACGGCTACACCTTC
cdr3_aa: CASSSQGDYGYTF

j_call: TRBJ2-7
cdr3_length: 13
d_call: -
v_call: TRBV14
clone_size: -
cdr3_nt: TGTGCCAGCAGCCAGGATGGCCTGGGGGGGCAGTACTTC
cdr3_aa: CASSQDGLGGQYF

j_call: TRBJ2-1
cdr3_length: 15
d_call: TRBD2
v_call: TRBV10-3
clone_size: -
cdr3_nt: TGTGCCATCAGGGAATATAGCGGGAGGGCCAATGAGCAGTTCTTC
cdr3_aa: CAIREYSGRANEQFF

j_call: TRBJ2-1
cdr3_length: 18
d_call: TRBD2
v_call: TRBV5-1
clone_size: -
cdr3_nt: TGCGCCAGCAGCTCCTCCCGGACTAGCGGGAGGGCCCACAATGAGCAGTTCTTC
cdr3_aa: CASSSSRTSGRAHNEQFF

j_call: TRBJ2-7
cdr3_length: 13
d_call: -
v_call: TRBV9
clone_size: -
cdr3_nt: TGTGCCAGCAGCAGTGGTCACCTCGACGAGCAGTACTTC
cdr3_aa: CASSSGHLDEQYF

j_call: TRBJ2-3
cdr3_length: 14
d_call: TRBD2
v_call: TRBV29-1
clone_size: -
cdr3_nt: TGCAGCGCCGAGACTAGCGGGAGGACAGATACGCAGTATTTT
cdr3_aa: CSAETSGRTDTQYF

j_call: TRBJ1-1
cdr3_length: 14
d_call: -
v_call: TRBV10-3
clone_size: -
cdr3_nt: TGTGCCATCAGTGGGCAGGGGATGGGAACTGAAGCTTTCTTT
cdr3_aa: CAISGQGMGTEAFF

j_call: TRBJ2-7
cdr3_length: 12
d_call: -
v_call: TRBV11-3
clone_size: -
cdr3_nt: TGTGCCAGCAGCCCTACAGGGACCGAGCAGTACTTC
cdr3_aa: CASSPTGTEQYF

j_call: TRBJ1-2
cdr3_length: 17
d_call: -
v_call: TRBV9
clone_size: -
cdr3_nt: TGTGCCAGCAGCGTAGAGGTTAGGCCAGCGAATCTCTATGGCTACACCTTC
cdr3_aa: CASSVEVRPANLYGYTF

j_call: TRBJ2-3
cdr3_length: 17
d_call: TRBD1
v_call: TRBV5-4
clone_size: -
cdr3_nt: TGTGCCAGCAGCTTAGGAGGTAACAGGGGTGGGGCAGATACGCAGTATTTT
cdr3_aa: CASSLGGNRGGADTQYF

j_call: TRBJ2-7
cdr3_length: 15
d_call: TRBD2
v_call: TRBV27
clone_size: -
cdr3_nt: TGTGCCAGCAGTGTTTGGACTAGCGGGAGCTACGAGCAGTACTTC
cdr3_aa: CASSVWTSGSYEQYF

j_call: TRBJ1-3
cdr3_length: 20
d_call: -
v_call: TRBV5-1
clone_size: -
cdr3_nt: TGCGCCAGCAGCTTGGCCAGATTCCCCGGGACGGAAAGCTCTGGAAACACCATATATTTT
cdr3_aa: CASSLARFPGTESSGNTIYF

j_call: TRBJ2-1
cdr3_length: 14
d_call: -
v_call: TRBV2
clone_size: once
cdr3_nt: TGTGCCAGCATGGGAGCATACCCCTACAATGAGCAGTTCTTC
cdr3_aa: CASMGAYPYNEQFF

j_call: TRBJ2-3
cdr3_length: 14
d_call: -
v_call: TRBV29-1
clone_size: -
cdr3_nt: TGCAGCGTTGAACCCGGGAGCCACACAGATACGCAGTATTTT
cdr3_aa: CSVEPGSHTDTQYF

j_call: TRBJ1-4
cdr3_length: 14
d_call: -
v_call: TRBV2
clone_size: -
cdr3_nt: TGTGCCAGCTCTACAGGGCTCACAGGCGAAAAACTGTTTTTT
cdr3_aa: CASSTGLTGEKLFF

j_call: TRBJ2-3
cdr3_length: 14
d_call: -
v_call: TRBV7-2
clone_size: -
cdr3_nt: TGTGCCAGCAGCTTAGATATAAATTCAGATACGCAGTATTTT
cdr3_aa: CASSLDINSDTQYF